Below, 25 T cell receptor beta chains from the same sample are listed, as sequenced in a study of T cells in Graves' hyperthyroidism and ophthalmopathy. TCR beta CDR3 sequences were amplified from RNA transcripts. A first-round RT-PCR of the TCR CDR3 used the HTBI primer set. MiXCR was run by TCRdb on the multiplex PCR reads, yielding one entry per CDR3 protein. The table has hundreds of thousands of distinct CDR3 sequences, approximately 40% seen once. Sequenced material: blood. These receptors were collected from a man in his late teens or twenties with Graves' hyperthyroidism.

There are many counts of this clonotype. The chain links TRBV5-1 to TRBJ1-1, with no clear D. In germline, CDR1 is SGHRS, CDR2 YFSETQ. The CDR3 extends over 13 amino acids. Trimming left V 2 bases short and J 1 base short, with 6 bases between. The CDR3 here is CASSFEGNTEAFF. The DNA of the CDR3 is TGCGCCAGCAGCTTTGAGGGGAACACTGAAGCTTTCTTT.

This clonotype was observed a few times. J is TRBJ1-1 and V is TRBV7-2; possibly TRBD1 for D (6 bases). Between the trimmed V and J ends, which lost 1 base and 4 bases, there was a span of 13 bases. CDR1 and CDR2 from the germline V gene are SGHTA and FQGNSA. The CDR3 is 15 amino acids. The CDR3 nucleotides are TGTGCCAGCAGCTTAGGAAGGGGGGGTGGCACTGAAGCTTTCTTT. Translation: CASSLGRGGGTEAFF.

This clonotype was recorded at least ten times. This chain joins TRBV28 and TRBJ1-1; no reliable D call. Germline assignment: CDR1 MDHEN and CDR2 SYDVKM. The CDR3 consists of 11 residues. V gave up 2 bases and J gave up 11 bases, with 9 bases separating them. Written as DNA, the CDR3 is TGTGCCAGCAGTTTAAGAGGGCGGGCTTTCTTT. Protein sequence: CASSLRGRAFF. Complete variable domain (other parts from reference TRBV28 and TRBJ1-1): DVKVTQSSRYLVKRTGEKVFLECVQDMDHENMFWYRQDPGLGLRLIYFSYDVKMKEKGDIPEGYSVSREKKERFSLILESASTNQTSMYLCASSLRGRAFFGQGTRLTVV.

V usage is TRBV5-6 and J usage is TRBJ2-6; TRBD1 is a possible D gene (5 bases). CDR3 length: 18 amino acids. In germline, CDR1 is SGHDT, CDR2 YYEEEE. With 5 bases removed from V and 0 bases from J, the gap between germline ends came to 18 bases. CDR3 coding DNA: TGTGCCAGCAGTTACGTAGGCAGGGCCGGCTCTGGGGCCAACGTCCTGACTTTC. It yields the protein CASSYVGRAGSGANVLTF.

The rearrangement joins TRBV5-4 to TRBJ2-7; D is perhaps TRBD2 (7 bases). The CDR3 spans 17 residues. Trimming pared 4 bases from V and 7 bases from J, leaving 27 bases between. Germline lookup yields CDR1 SGHNT and CDR2 YYREEE (reference sequence). Here the CDR3 reads CASSPNGGGGAGGEQYF. The CDR3 DNA reads as TGTGCCAGCAGCCCCAATGGGGGGGGCGGGGCCGGGGGAGAGCAGTACTTC.

This clonotype was picked up many times. This rearrangement joins TRBV7-2 to TRBJ1-5; the D is unclear. CDR3 length equals 12 residues. Trimming took off 6 bases at V and 7 bases at J, with 10 bases between the two ends. CDR1 SGHTA and CDR2 FQGNSA come from the germline V gene. CDR3 sequence: CASSDNVQPQHF. CDR3 nucleotides: TGTGCCAGCAGTGATAACGTACAGCCCCAGCATTTT.

This clonotype was detected many times. The V gene is TRBV10-3, the J gene TRBJ2-5, with 10 bases aligning to TRBD2. Trimming cost V 3 bases and J 3 bases; bases outside gene matches: 7. This CDR3 spans 16 amino acids. The germline gives CDR1 ENHRY, CDR2 SYGVKD. The CDR3 spells CAISDGPSGSKETQYF. In nucleotides, the CDR3 is TGTGCCATCAGTGATGGGCCTAGCGGGAGTAAAGAGACCCAGTACTTC.

This clonotype has only a few counts. The chain recombines TRBV10-3 with TRBJ2-6; D ambiguous. V was trimmed by 0 bases and J by 4 bases, leaving 13 bases between them. There are 17 residues in the CDR3. The germline V gene encodes CDR1 ENHRY and CDR2 SYGVKD. The CDR3 loop reads CAISESEAGPGANVLTF. CDR3 bases: TGTGCCATCAGTGAGTCAGAGGCCGGGCCCGGGGCCAACGTCCTGACTTTC.

Regarding this clonotype: A read error may account for a junction end that differs from germline. The V gene is TRBV15, the J gene TRBJ2-2; 12 nucleotides agree with TRBD1. The germline V gene has CDR1 LNHNV and CDR2 YYDKDF (reference sequence). This CDR3 is 17 amino acids long. CDR3 sequence (DNA): TGTGCCAGCAGCCCCCTTGAGGGACAGGGGGCGACCGGGGAGCTGTTTTTT. This encodes CASSPLEGQGATGELFF.

The V gene is TRBV15, the J gene TRBJ1-4, with D maybe TRBD1 (5 bases). Trimming removed 1 base at V and 8 bases at J, with 11 bases between. Per germline, CDR1 LNHNV and CDR2 YYDKDF (reference sequence). The CDR3 runs 14 residues. In DNA, the CDR3 is TGTGCCACCAGCAGAGGGGGGATTTACGAAAAACTGTTTTTT. Its translation: CATSRGGIYEKLFF.

This clonotype was seen a handful of times. Here the CDR3 DNA reads TGTGCCAGCAGCTCTAGGGTTATCGGCGGGTACGGGGAGCTGTTTTTT. It codes for CASSSRVIGGYGELFF. The chain is built from TRBV7-6 and TRBJ2-2; maybe TRBD2 (5 bases). The length of the CDR3 is 16 residues. V was trimmed by 4 bases and J by 7 bases, leaving 19 bases between them. Per germline, CDR1 SGHVS and CDR2 FNYEAQ.

The chain carries TRBV12-3 or TRBV12-4 and TRBJ2-7; a weak D match, TRBD2 (6 bases). The CDR3 runs to 13 residues. The V gene lost 5 bases and the J gene lost 5 bases, with 13 bases spanning the gap. Written as DNA, the CDR3 is TGTGCCAGCAGTCCAGGGTCGGGGGACGAGCAGTACTTC. Amino acid sequence: CASSPGSGDEQYF.

This sequence joins TRBV2 and TRBJ2-5, with 7 positions matching TRBD2. V dropped 6 bases and J dropped 2; count of bases not matched to a gene: 12. This CDR3 spans 16 amino acids. Germline CDR1 SNHLY, CDR2 FYNNEI. CDR3 loop: CASSQESGGPQETQYF. The DNA for the CDR3 is TGTGCCAGCAGCCAAGAGTCGGGGGGACCTCAAGAGACCCAGTACTTC.

V and J are TRBV19 and TRBJ1-1, with D possibly TRBD1 on 6 matching bases. Germline V gene sequence: CDR1 LNHDA, CDR2 SQIVND (reference sequence). Trimming took 3 bases from V and 4 from J, leaving 21 bases between them. The CDR3 consists of 17 residues. The CDR3 nucleotides are TGTGCCAGTAGTATTGGCCCGATAACAGGGTTGTCCACTGAAGCTTTCTTT. Protein sequence: CASSIGPITGLSTEAFF.

This clonotype was detected a few times. J is TRBJ2-7 and V is TRBV5-1, with D unresolved. Deletions cut 0 bases from V and 2 bases from J, with 12 bases between. Germline CDR1 is SGHRS and CDR2 is YFSETQ. The CDR3 loop spans 15 amino acids. CDR3 DNA sequence: TGCGCCAGCAGCTTGGGATCCTTCGAAACCTACGAGCAGTACTTC. Its translation is CASSLGSFETYEQYF.

There are a few counts of this clonotype. This sequence joins TRBV10-3 and TRBJ2-7; D remains unclear. The CDR3 is 11 amino acids. Germline lookup yields CDR1 ENHRY and CDR2 SYGVKD. The CDR3 protein is CATGLSYEQYF. The CDR3 bases are TGTGCTACGGGTCTCTCCTACGAGCAGTACTTC.

The chain combines TRBV5-6 with TRBJ1-1; 9 nucleotides align to TRBD1. Germline V lookup: CDR1 SGHDT, CDR2 YYEEEE. There are 14 residues in the CDR3. J was trimmed by 4 bases and V by 5 bases; bases with no gene match: 6. The CDR3 region is CASSYSGQGTEAFF. CDR3 coding DNA: TGTGCCAGCAGTTACTCGGGACAGGGCACTGAAGCTTTCTTT. Full variable domain (missing parts from reference TRBV5-6 and TRBJ1-1): DAGVTQSPTHLIKTRGQQVTLRCSPKSGHDTVSWYQQALGQGPQFIFQYYEEEERQRGNFPDRFSGHQFPNYSSELNVNALLLGDSALYLCASSYSGQGTEAFFGQGTRLTVV.

J is TRBJ2-2 and V is TRBV5-1, with 7 bases aligning to TRBD2. The trim removed 2 bases at V and 0 bases at J, leaving 4 bases unmatched. The CDR3 is 16 residues long. Germline loops: CDR1 SGHRS, CDR2 YFSETQ. CDR3 sequence: CASSFASGANTGELFF. The CDR3 bases are TGCGCCAGCAGCTTTGCCAGCGGGGCGAACACCGGGGAGCTGTTTTTT. The complete variable domain, with remaining parts taken from reference TRBV5-1 and TRBJ2-2, reads KAGVTQTPRYLIKTRGQQVTLSCSPISGHRSVSWYQQTPGQGLQFLFEYFSETQRNKGNFPGRFSGRQFSNSRSEMNVSTLELGDSALYLCASSFASGANTGELFFGEGSRLTVL.

This clonotype has only a few counts. CDR3 region: CASSPTGGQGTGYTF. The CDR3 region has the DNA TGTGCCAGCAGCCCAACAGGGGGACAGGGGACTGGCTACACCTTC. The J gene is TRBJ1-2, the V gene TRBV7-9; 10 bases are shared with TRBD1. V gave up 5 bases and J gave up 7 bases; unmatched junction bases: 10. The CDR3 loop spans 15 amino acids. CDR1 is SEHNR, CDR2 FQNEAQ, per germline (reference sequence).

This rearrangement joins TRBV6-4 to TRBJ2-2, with 8 bases that match TRBD2. Unmatched junction bases numbered 6, after V lost 8 bases and J lost 1 base. Germline values: CDR1 MRHNA, CDR2 SNTAGT. CDR3 length: 15 residues. The CDR3: CASAPSGLNTGELFF. In nucleotides, the CDR3 is TGTGCCAGCGCACCTAGCGGGCTGAACACCGGGGAGCTGTTTTTT.

This clonotype was counted many times. V gene TRBV11-3 combines with J gene TRBJ2-5; D might be TRBD1 (6 bases). Trimming removed 5 bases from V and 5 bases from J, with 15 bases in between. The CDR3 covers 14 residues. Germline V gene lookup returns CDR1 SGHNT and CDR2 YENEEA. The CDR3 nucleotides read TGTGCCAGCAGCCTAGGCCAGGGGTATGAGACCCAGTACTTC. This translates into CASSLGQGYETQYF.

The V gene is TRBV10-3, the J gene TRBJ1-6; 8 bases fit TRBD1. The V segment lost 5 bases and the J segment 10 bases; nucleotides outside the gene matches: 13. Germline V gene lookup returns CDR1 ENHRY and CDR2 SYGVKD. This CDR3 contains 16 residues. Here the CDR3 reads CAISLGQGSVESPLHF. CDR3 nucleotides: TGTGCCATCAGTTTAGGACAGGGATCGGTGGAATCACCCCTCCACTTT.

Notes on this clonotype: No conserved phenylalanine or tryptophan ends this CDR3, so it is likely a read error. Here the CDR3 DNA reads TGCAGTGCTGTAGCGGGATCGGGCTACGAGCAGTACTTA. Residues: CSAVAGSGYEQYL. The rearrangement links TRBV20-1 to TRBJ2-7; TRBD2 matches 8 bases. The CDR3 has 13 amino acids. CDR1 and CDR2 (germline): DFQATT, SNEGSKA (reference sequence). J was trimmed by 3 bases and V by 5 bases; bases with no gene match: 6.

The chain is built from TRBV19 and TRBJ1-2, with D possibly matching TRBD1 (6 bases). V was shortened by 8 bases and J by 5 bases, with 12 bases between the two germline ends. This CDR3 spans 12 amino acids. Per germline, CDR1 LNHDA and CDR2 SQIVND (reference sequence). CDR3 residues: CASATGIYGYTF. Written as DNA, the CDR3 is TGTGCCAGTGCAACAGGGATTTATGGCTACACCTTC.

This clonotype has only a few counts. The chain carries TRBV19 and TRBJ1-1; 10 nucleotides agree with TRBD1. The germline V gene encodes CDR1 LNHDA and CDR2 SQIVND (reference sequence). The CDR3 has 14 amino acids. The ends lost 6 bases at V and 4 bases at J; junction bases unmatched: 5. This chain's CDR3 is CASRRQGASTEAFF. CDR3 coding DNA: TGTGCCAGTAGGCGACAGGGGGCGAGCACTGAAGCTTTCTTT.